This TCR beta chain was identified in a study of PD-1 blockade in classical Hodgkin lymphoma. Study-wide points: TCR diversity at baseline was reported to be reduced in newly diagnosed patients relative to healthy donors. Repertoire difference causes, possibly disease activity or prior therapy, remain undefined.

As for this clone: Its target is unknown.

This CDR3 is built from 17 residues. Germline CDR1 LGHNA, CDR2 YNFKEQ. J was trimmed by 8 bases and V by 0 bases; bases with no gene match: 13. Measured with immunoSEQ multiplex PCR; TCRdb has only the in-frame clones, and not every one. The sample contains around 16,000 clones, 85% to 90% of which appear only once. Noted time point: newly diagnosed, previously untreated cHL patient sample. Purified CD4+ T cells were obtained from thawed PBMCs through magnetic negative selection. Serving as comparison were PBMCs from newly diagnosed, untreated classical Hodgkin lymphoma, which were sequenced alongside the relapsed/refractory trial patients.

The receptor comes from a human donor with classical Hodgkin lymphoma. Sequenced sample: CD4+ T cells from blood. The chain has TRBV4-2 and TRBJ2-1; the match to TRBD2 covers 7 bases. This chain's CDR3 is CASSQDRSGTFSDEQFF. The CDR3 DNA reads TGTGCCAGCAGCCAAGATCGGAGCGGGACTTTCAGCGATGAGCAGTTCTTC.